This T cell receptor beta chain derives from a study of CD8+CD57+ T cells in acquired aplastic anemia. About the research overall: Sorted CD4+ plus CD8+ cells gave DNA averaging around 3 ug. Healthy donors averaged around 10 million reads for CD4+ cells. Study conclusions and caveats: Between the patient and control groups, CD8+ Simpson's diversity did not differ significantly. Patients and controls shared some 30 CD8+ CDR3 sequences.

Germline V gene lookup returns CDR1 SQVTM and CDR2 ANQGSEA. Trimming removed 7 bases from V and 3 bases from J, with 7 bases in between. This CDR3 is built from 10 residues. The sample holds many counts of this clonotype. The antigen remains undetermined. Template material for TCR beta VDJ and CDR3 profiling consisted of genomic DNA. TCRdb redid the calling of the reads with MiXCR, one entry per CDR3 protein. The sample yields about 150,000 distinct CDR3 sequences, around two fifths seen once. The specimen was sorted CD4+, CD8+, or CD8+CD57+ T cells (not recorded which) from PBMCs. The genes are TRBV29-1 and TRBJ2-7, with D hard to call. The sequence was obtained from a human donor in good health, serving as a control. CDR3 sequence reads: CSAGNYEQYF. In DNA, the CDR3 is TGCAGCGCCGGTAACTACGAGCAGTACTTC.